This TCR beta chain was identified in a study of blood T cell repertoires in COVID-19. Assay used: immunoSEQ multiplex PCR; TCRdb lists only in-frame clones, some missing. This sample carries more than 65,000 clones, approximately 88% of them seen once, and the ten largest clones take roughly 5.4%. The length of the CDR3 is 14 residues. Germline assignment: CDR1 MRHNA and CDR2 SNTAGT. Trimming took 0 bases from V and 9 from J; bases not matched to a gene: 5. The sequencing input was peripheral blood. The sequence was obtained from a man aged 55-75 years with acute or convalescent COVID-19. The rearrangement uses TRBV6-4 and TRBJ2-1; 7 bases align to TRBD2. CDR3 protein: CASSDSTGRGEQFF. CDR3 bases: TGTGCCAGCAGTGACTCGACGGGGAGGGGTGAGCAGTTCTTC.